Below, one TCR beta chain is given with its context. The antigen is undetermined. The identical CDR3 is also encoded by other nucleotide sequences in the sample. Time point in this sample: blood 2 weeks post-SBRT. Treatment reported: 15 Gy SBRT to primary tumor, nephrectomy 4 weeks later. The CDR3 consists of 13 residues. V dropped 6 bases and J dropped 2 bases, with 11 bases sitting between them. Germline CDR1 KGHSH, CDR2 LQKENI. The data are from a study of radiation and T cells in renal cell carcinoma. Study overall: Nephrectomy followed 15 Gy stereotactic body radiation by 4 weeks.

TCRdb's copy holds only in-frame clones and misses some; the assay was immunoSEQ multiplex PCR. In the table there are some 75,000 clones, over 80% of which are singletons. Points from the study as a whole: From baseline, blood top tumor clonotypes peaked at 2 weeks post-radiation. Without pretreatment biopsies, baseline tumor clonotype presence was undetermined.

This sample comprised blood, obtained from a patient whose treatment included radiotherapy and nephrectomy. The chain links TRBV18 to TRBJ2-7; D not certain. The source of this sequence is a man aged 55-75 years with renal cell carcinoma. Here the CDR3 DNA reads TGTGCCAGCTCGCCCGACTCTACCTACGAGCAGTACTTC. Translating it yields CASSPDSTYEQYF.